These T cell receptor beta chains were read from a single sample in a study of response to subunit inactivated influenza vaccine. TCRdb reprocessed the RT-PCR reads via MiXCR and lists one record per CDR3 protein. The sample carries more than 700,000 distinct CDR3 sequences, around 20% recorded once. The sequenced sample was PBMCs from blood, obtained roughly 5 days after vaccination. These receptors originate from a man in his fifties who received an inactivated influenza vaccine. CDR3s include the opening cysteine and the closing phenylalanine or tryptophan. The D gene is left open where the match is weak. Clone size, where shown, is once, few, many, or a class for clones that have expanded.

NA	NA	TRBV11-2	TRBJ2-7	CASSLISGTAGEQYF	TGTGCCAGCAGCTTAATTTCGGGAACTGCGGGCGAGCAGTACTTC
TRBD1	many	TRBV5-6	TRBJ2-4	CASSLPGTGGNIQYF	TGTGCCAGCAGCTTGCCCGGGACAGGGGGAAACATTCAGTACTTC
NA	NA	TRBV15	TRBJ2-5	CATSRDPKETQYF	TGTGCCACCAGCAGAGACCCAAAAGAGACCCAGTACTTC
NA	NA	TRBV6-2/TRBV6-3	TRBJ2-1	CASSYPLGGLSYNEQFF	TGTGCCAGCAGTTATCCCTTGGGGGGCCTCTCCTACAATGAGCAGTTCTTC
TRBD2	few	TRBV3-1	TRBJ2-1	CASSQDIPTFSTSGLGDEQFF	TGTGCCAGCAGCCAAGATATCCCCACCTTCTCGACTAGCGGCCTTGGGGATGAGCAGTTCTTC
TRBD1	many	TRBV10-3	TRBJ2-7	CAIRPDRGVQGTQYEQYF	TGTGCCATCAGACCAGACAGGGGTGTTCAGGGGACGCAATACGAGCAGTACTTC
TRBD1	NA	TRBV6-2/TRBV6-3	TRBJ1-6	CASSYTTGESSPLHF	TGTGCCAGCAGTTACACGACAGGGGAGTCGTCACCCCTCCACTTT
TRBD2	few	TRBV20-1	TRBJ2-5	CSASRLAGRETQYF	TGCAGTGCTTCTCGACTAGCGGGTAGGGAGACCCAGTACTTC
NA	few	TRBV9	TRBJ1-4	CASRGQTNEKLFF	TGTGCCAGCAGGGGCCAAACGAATGAAAAACTGTTTTTT
NA	few	TRBV6-1	TRBJ2-1	CASTLSHNEQFF	TGTGCCAGCACTCTCTCCCACAATGAGCAGTTCTTC
TRBD1	NA	TRBV19	TRBJ2-7	CASSIVQGDEQYF	TGTGCCAGTAGTATCGTACAGGGGGATGAGCAGTACTTC
NA	NA	TRBV25-1	TRBJ2-1	CASSDRGRGSYNEQFF	TGTGCCAGCAGTGACCGGGGGCGAGGCTCCTACAATGAGCAGTTCTTC
TRBD2	few	TRBV27	TRBJ2-5	CASMLTSGRAGTQYF	TGTGCCAGCATGCTTACTAGCGGGAGGGCGGGGACCCAGTACTTC
NA	NA	TRBV29-1	TRBJ2-7	CSVGTLHSYEQYF	TGCAGCGTTGGGACGCTCCACTCCTACGAGCAGTACTTC
NA	NA	TRBV3-1	TRBJ1-1	CASSQVGGEAFF	TGTGCCAGCAGCCAAGTCGGCGGTGAAGCTTTCTTT
NA	NA	TRBV4-3	TRBJ2-1	CASSQVWGMDEQFF	TGCGCCAGCAGCCAAGTGTGGGGTATGGATGAGCAGTTCTTC
TRBD2	many	TRBV4-3	TRBJ2-7	CASSQGLAGDYEQYF	TGTGCCAGCAGCCAGGGACTAGCGGGAGACTACGAGCAGTACTTC
TRBD1	few	TRBV20-1	TRBJ2-5	CSARARTGGETQYF	TGCAGTGCTAGGGCACGGACAGGCGGGGAGACCCAGTACTTC
NA	few	TRBV5-1	TRBJ2-3	CASSLVPGSDTQYF	TGCGCCAGCAGCTTGGTTCCGGGATCAGATACGCAGTATTTT
TRBD1	few	TRBV6-2/TRBV6-3	TRBJ1-5	CASSYSMGQGGYSNQPQHF	TGTGCCAGCAGTTACTCGATGGGACAGGGGGGTTATAGCAATCAGCCCCAGCATTTT
NA	NA	TRBV11-2	TRBJ2-1	CASPNQGNHNEQFF	TGTGCCAGCCCCAACCAGGGAAATCACAATGAGCAGTTCTTC
NA	few	TRBV10-3	TRBJ2-2	CAIPKQSSRTGELFF	TGTGCCATCCCCAAGCAGAGCTCACGGACCGGGGAGCTGTTTTTT
TRBD2	NA	TRBV12-3/TRBV12-4	TRBJ2-7	CASSFSSGRAYEQYF	TGTGCCAGCAGTTTTTCTAGCGGGAGGGCCTACGAGCAGTACTTC
TRBD2	NA	TRBV20-1	TRBJ2-2	CSARDRREGTAGELFF	TGCAGTGCTAGAGATCGACGGGAGGGCACTGCCGGGGAGCTGTTTTTT